This T cell receptor (beta chain) emerged from a study of T cells after posttransplantation cyclophosphamide. TCRdb's copy holds only in-frame clones and misses some; the assay was immunoSEQ multiplex PCR. The sample includes roughly 23,000 clones, around 92% seen only once; the top ten take 8.2%. The CDR3 contains 14 residues. Trimming cost V 5 bases and J 3 bases, with 14 bases left between them. Germline loops: CDR1 SGHAT, CDR2 FQDESV (reference sequence). Sampled 1 year posttransplant, controls received myeloablative marrow transplants, methotrexate and a calcineurin inhibitor. As concerns this clone: Its antigen is not known.

Broader study findings: Recipient CMV seropositivity and CMV reactivation strongly tracked TRB clonality. Blood and skin or GI T cell repertoires showed limited TRB overlap. Later post-transplant blood repertoires were often dominated by donor CD8+ memory clones.

The chain employs TRBV11-1 and TRBJ2-7; a weak D match, TRBD1 (6 bases). The sequence derives from a female patient in her fifties or sixties who received an allogeneic stem cell transplant from an unrelated donor, was CMV-positive, and had chronic GVHD only. A share of the T cells may be of graft donor origin. The source material was PBMCs, sampled after an allogeneic stem cell transplant with a calcineurin inhibitor and methotrexate. The DNA for the CDR3 is TGTGCCAGCAGCGTAAACGGACAGAACTACGAGCAGTACTTC. Its protein is CASSVNGQNYEQYF.